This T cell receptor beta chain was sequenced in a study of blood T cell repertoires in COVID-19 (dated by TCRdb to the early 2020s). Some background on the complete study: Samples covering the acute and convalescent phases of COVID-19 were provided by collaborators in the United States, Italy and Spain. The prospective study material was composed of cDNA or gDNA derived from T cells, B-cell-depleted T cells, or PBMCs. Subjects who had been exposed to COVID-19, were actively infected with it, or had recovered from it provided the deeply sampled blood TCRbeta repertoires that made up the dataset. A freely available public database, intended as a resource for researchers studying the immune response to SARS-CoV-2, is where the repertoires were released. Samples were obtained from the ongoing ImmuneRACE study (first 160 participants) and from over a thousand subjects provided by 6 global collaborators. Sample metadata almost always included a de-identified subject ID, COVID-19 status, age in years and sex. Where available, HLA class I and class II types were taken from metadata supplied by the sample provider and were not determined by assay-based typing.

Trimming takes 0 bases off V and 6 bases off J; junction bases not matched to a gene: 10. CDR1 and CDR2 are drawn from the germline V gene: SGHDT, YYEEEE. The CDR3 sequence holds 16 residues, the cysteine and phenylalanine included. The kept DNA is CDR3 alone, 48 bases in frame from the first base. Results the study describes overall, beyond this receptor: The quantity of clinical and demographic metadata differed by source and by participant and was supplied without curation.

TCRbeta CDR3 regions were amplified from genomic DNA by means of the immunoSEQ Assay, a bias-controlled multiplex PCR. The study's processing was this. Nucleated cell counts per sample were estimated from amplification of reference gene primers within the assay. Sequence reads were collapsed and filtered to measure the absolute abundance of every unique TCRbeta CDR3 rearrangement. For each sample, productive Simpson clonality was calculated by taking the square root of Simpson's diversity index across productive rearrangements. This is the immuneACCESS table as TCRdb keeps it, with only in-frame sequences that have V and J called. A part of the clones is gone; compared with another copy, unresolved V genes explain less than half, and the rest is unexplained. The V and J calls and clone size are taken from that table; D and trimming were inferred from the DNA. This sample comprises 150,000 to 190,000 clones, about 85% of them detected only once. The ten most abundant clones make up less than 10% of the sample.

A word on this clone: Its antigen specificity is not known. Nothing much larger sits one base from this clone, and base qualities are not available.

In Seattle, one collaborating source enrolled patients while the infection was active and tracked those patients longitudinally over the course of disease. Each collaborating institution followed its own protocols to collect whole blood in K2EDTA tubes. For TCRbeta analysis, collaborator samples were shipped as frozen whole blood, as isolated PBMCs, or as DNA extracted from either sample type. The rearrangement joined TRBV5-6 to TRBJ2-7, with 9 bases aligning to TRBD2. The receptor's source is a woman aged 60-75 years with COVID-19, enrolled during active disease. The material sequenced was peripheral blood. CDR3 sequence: CASSLAGGLAKSEQYF. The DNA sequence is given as TGTGCCAGCAGCTTGGCTGGGGGACTAGCAAAGAGCGAGCAGTACTTC.